The 32 T cell receptor beta chains in this list originate from one sample, sequenced in a study of shared clonotypes between healthy human individuals. Data came from immunoSEQ multiplex PCR; TCRdb stores just in-frame clones and leaves some out. Among about 1 million clones listed, approximately 72% were seen once. Sequenced material: memory CD4+ T cells sorted from blood. Subset of the sample: CD45RA-negative fraction. These receptors were collected from a man younger than 30 in good health.

The rearrangement joins TRBV5-1 to TRBJ2-7, with D possibly TRBD1 on 6 matching bases. With 4 bases removed from V and 2 bases from J, the gap between germline ends came to 16 bases. There are 15 residues in the CDR3. Germline-derived CDR1 and CDR2 are SGHRS and YFSETQ. The CDR3 loop is CASSPGQQTPYEQYF. DNA for the CDR3: TGCGCCAGCAGCCCTGGACAGCAAACACCCTACGAGCAGTACTTC.

Here the CDR3 DNA reads TGTGCCAGCAGTCCCGGGAAAGGCTATGGCTACACCTTC. It translates to CASSPGKGYGYTF. This chain uses TRBV28 with TRBJ1-2; D unclear. The V end lost 5 bases, the J end lost 4 bases, and 11 bases lay between the germline ends. Germline CDR1 is MDHEN and CDR2 is SYDVKM. The CDR3 runs to 13 residues.

The chain's CDR3 is CASSSSKNTEAFF. In DNA, the CDR3 is TGTGCCAGCAGTTCGTCTAAGAACACTGAAGCTTTCTTT. The chain carries TRBV27 and TRBJ1-1; D remains ambiguous. Per the germline V gene, CDR1 is MNHEY and CDR2 is SMNVEV (reference sequence). This CDR3 is 13 amino acids long. With 4 bases removed from V and 1 base from J, the gap between germline ends came to 7 bases.

The rearrangement joins TRBV10-2 to TRBJ2-7; tentatively, D is TRBD2 (6 bases). Germline V lookup: CDR1 WSHSY, CDR2 SAAADI. Trimming removed 2 bases from V and 12 bases from J, with 11 bases in between. This CDR3 spans 11 amino acids. The CDR3 here is CASSETGEAYF. The CDR3 bases are TGCGCCAGCAGTGAGACCGGGGAGGCGTACTTC.

This chain joins TRBV14 and TRBJ1-4; tentatively, D is TRBD1 (6 bases). There are 16 residues in the CDR3. Germline CDR1 is SGHDN and CDR2 is FVKESK. The V end lost 3 bases, the J end lost 4 bases, and 15 bases lay between the germline ends. The CDR3 is CASSHRIGQNNEKLFF. In DNA form, the CDR3 reads TGTGCCAGCAGCCATCGAATAGGACAGAATAATGAAAAACTGTTTTTT.

V and J are TRBV30 and TRBJ1-2; D remains unclear. CDR3 length: 12 amino acids. V lost 0 bases, J lost 5 bases, and 7 bases lay in between. CDR1 is GTSNPN and CDR2 is SVGIG in the germline V gene (reference sequence). The CDR3 DNA reads TGTGCCTGGAGTGTAGGTCGTTATGGCTACACCTTC. This gives the protein CAWSVGRYGYTF.

The rearrangement uses TRBV2 and TRBJ1-1, with D uncertain. The CDR3 covers 14 residues. CDR1 SNHLY and CDR2 FYNNEI come from the germline V gene. The ends were cut back, 4 bases at V and 6 bases at J, with 15 bases in the middle. DNA for the CDR3: TGTGCCAGCAGTGGGGGAGGTAGTACTTCTGAAGCTTTCTTT. Protein: CASSGGGSTSEAFF.

The rearrangement joins TRBV4-1 to TRBJ1-6; tentative D call: TRBD1 (5 bases). Trimming left V 4 bases short and J 8 bases short, with 24 bases between. The CDR3 runs to 18 residues. From germline, CDR1 is MGHRA and CDR2 YSYEKL. This CDR3 reads CASSPQGRGRILYSPLHF. The CDR3 nucleotides read TGCGCCAGCAGCCCTCAGGGTAGGGGCAGAATTTTATATTCACCCCTCCACTTT.

The chain carries TRBV6-6 and TRBJ1-2, with 9 bases matching TRBD1. The germline V gene has CDR1 MNHNY and CDR2 SVGAGI (reference sequence). The CDR3 loop spans 14 amino acids. With 5 bases clipped from V and 2 bases from J, the junction kept 3 bases outside the gene matches. The CDR3 DNA sequence: TGTGCCAGCAGTACGGACAGGGGCAACTATGGCTACACCTTC. Its protein is CASSTDRGNYGYTF.

This chain connects TRBV28 to TRBJ2-4; the D gene is possibly TRBD2 (5 bases). Between the trimmed V and J ends, which lost 5 bases and 0 bases, there was a span of 14 bases. CDR1 MDHEN and CDR2 SYDVKM come from the germline V gene. The length of the CDR3 is 16 residues. CDR3 loop: CASSSGTFLAKNIQYF. In DNA form, the CDR3 reads TGTGCCAGCAGTAGCGGTACTTTTTTAGCCAAAAACATTCAGTACTTC.

This rearrangement joins TRBV4-3 to TRBJ2-7, with 7 bases identical to TRBD2. The trim removed 0 bases at V and 0 bases at J, leaving 8 bases unmatched. CDR3 size: 17 residues. Germline assignment: CDR1 LGHNA and CDR2 YSLEER. CDR3 DNA: TGCGCCAGCAGCCAAGAGAGAACTAGCGCAAGCTCCTACGAGCAGTACTTC. Its translation: CASSQERTSASSYEQYF.

This chain joins TRBV18 and TRBJ2-3; 15 nucleotides match TRBD2. This CDR3 has 16 residues. The V and J ends lost 2 bases and 3 bases, in that order; junction bases with no gene match: 0. Germline values: CDR1 KGHSH, CDR2 LQKENI. The CDR3 loop is CASSPGTSGGTDTQYF. DNA for the CDR3: TGTGCCAGCTCACCAGGGACTAGCGGGGGGACAGATACGCAGTATTTT. Full variable domain (missing parts from reference TRBV18 and TRBJ2-3): NAGVMQNPRHLVRRRGQEARLRCSPMKGHSHVYWYRQLPEEGLKFMVYLQKENIIDESGMPKERFSAEFPKEGPSILRIQQVVRGDSAAYFCASSPGTSGGTDTQYFGPGTRLTVL.

The J gene is TRBJ1-6, the V gene TRBV7-9; 11 bases line up with TRBD1. Trimming removed 5 bases from V and 9 bases from J; junction bases left unmatched: 9. Germline V gene lookup returns CDR1 SEHNR and CDR2 FQNEAQ (reference sequence). The CDR3 sequence is 16 residues long. CDR3 sequence: CASSRGQGADGSPLHF. CDR3 nucleotides: TGTGCCAGCAGCCGTGGACAGGGGGCGGATGGTTCACCCCTCCACTTT.

This CDR3 is CASSLSAGNQPQHF. As DNA, the CDR3 is TGTGCCAGCAGCCTGTCTGCAGGGAATCAGCCCCAGCATTTT. V and J are TRBV7-2 and TRBJ1-5, with a weak D call TRBD1 (5 bases). CDR1 is SGHTA and CDR2 is FQGNSA in the germline V gene. V was shortened by 5 bases and J by 4 bases, with 12 bases between the two germline ends. The CDR3 spans 14 residues.

V and J are TRBV2 and TRBJ2-2; no definite D call. In germline, CDR1 is SNHLY, CDR2 FYNNEI. The CDR3 has 13 residues. V was trimmed by 4 bases and J by 6 bases, leaving 9 bases between them. The CDR3 loop is CASSGSLAGELFF. CDR3 DNA: TGTGCCAGCAGTGGTAGCTTGGCCGGGGAGCTGTTTTTT. The variable domain in full, completed from reference TRBV2 and TRBJ2-2, reads EPEVTQTPSHQVTQMGQEVILRCVPISNHLYFYWYRQILGQKVEFLVSFYNNEISEKSEIFDDQFSVERPDGSNFTLKIRSTKLEDSAMYFCASSGSLAGELFFGEGSRLTVL.

The V call is TRBV5-1, the J call TRBJ1-1; tentative D call: TRBD1 (5 bases). Trimming took 0 bases from V and 4 from J, leaving 16 bases between them. CDR1 is SGHRS, CDR2 YFSETQ, per germline. The CDR3 consists of 16 residues. The CDR3 reads CASSLAGAARGTEAFF. The CDR3 bases are TGCGCCAGCAGCTTGGCCGGGGCAGCCCGTGGCACTGAAGCTTTCTTT.

The sample holds one count of this clone. This rearrangement joins TRBV27 to TRBJ1-1, with 8 bases lining up with TRBD1. Germline loops: CDR1 MNHEY, CDR2 SMNVEV (reference sequence). V lost 0 bases and J lost 0; bases outside the gene matches: 6. This CDR3 contains 17 residues. The CDR3 DNA sequence: TGTGCCAGCAGTTTATCGGTCAGGACAGGGATGAACACTGAAGCTTTCTTT. Translated: CASSLSVRTGMNTEAFF.

The rearrangement uses TRBV11-3 and TRBJ2-1; 7 nucleotides agree with TRBD2. Germline V gene data show CDR1 as SGHNT and CDR2 as YENEEA. The J segment lost 10 bases and the V segment lost 5 bases, leaving 11 bases of the junction unmatched. This CDR3 has 14 amino acids. CDR3 protein: CASSAGGSLEEQFF. CDR3 coding DNA: TGTGCCAGCAGCGCGGGCGGGAGCCTCGAGGAGCAGTTCTTC.

The CDR3 spells CASTTQGSYEQYF. The CDR3 DNA reads as TGTGCCAGCACCACCCAGGGGTCCTACGAGCAGTACTTC. This chain joins TRBV6-1 and TRBJ2-7, with a weak D call TRBD1 (6 bases). V was pared by 7 bases and J by 1 base, with 11 bases between. The V gene's germline CDR1 is MNHNS and CDR2 SASEGT. The CDR3 is 13 amino acids.

V and J are TRBV6-1 and TRBJ2-7, with a weak D call TRBD2 (5 bases). This CDR3 is built from 13 residues. Germline V CDR1 and CDR2: MNHNS, SASEGT. V lost 4 bases to trimming and J lost 3 bases, with 10 bases between them. The CDR3 sequence is CASSASGYYEQYF. CDR3 DNA sequence: TGTGCCAGCAGTGCAAGCGGATACTACGAGCAGTACTTC.

The DNA of the CDR3 is TGCGCCAGCAGCCCCCCGCCGGGTTCACCCCTCCACTTT. This encodes CASSPPPGSPLHF. The gene calls are TRBV4-1 and TRBJ1-6; D unresolved. Per germline, CDR1 MGHRA and CDR2 YSYEKL. The CDR3 has 13 residues. V shed 4 bases and J shed 9 bases, with 10 bases lying between them.

This chain joins TRBV7-3 and TRBJ2-3; either TRBD1 or TRBD2 may supply D (5 bases each). The CDR3 runs to 15 residues. From germline, CDR1 is SGHTA and CDR2 FQGTGA. The ends were cut back, 6 bases at V and 4 bases at J, with 17 bases in the middle. For the CDR3, the DNA is TGTGCCAGCAGTTCAGGCGCCCGGGGCGCAGATACGCAGTATTTT. It is translated as CASSSGARGADTQYF.

The chain combines TRBV30 with TRBJ1-5; D might be TRBD1 (6 bases). V lost 5 bases, J lost 4 bases, and 12 bases lay in between. The CDR3 length is 13 residues. CDR1 GTSNPN and CDR2 SVGIG come from the germline V gene (reference sequence). The CDR3 DNA reads as TGTGCCTGGGGTAACCAGGGGAATCAGCCCCAGCATTTT. Amino acid sequence: CAWGNQGNQPQHF.

This sequence joins TRBV5-5 and TRBJ2-7; D may be TRBD1 or TRBD2 (6 bases each). This CDR3 has 15 residues. Trimming took off 3 bases at V and 2 bases at J, with 15 bases between the two ends. The germline gives CDR1 SGHKS, CDR2 YYEKEE (reference sequence). The CDR3 DNA reads TGTGCCAGCAGCTGGGATCGAGGGGGGCCCTACGAGCAGTACTTC. This translates into CASSWDRGGPYEQYF.

This chain links TRBV5-6 with TRBJ2-1; a possible D gene is TRBD1 (6 bases). V was clipped by 2 bases and J by 2 bases, with 14 bases between them. This CDR3 has 16 residues. Germline lookup yields CDR1 SGHDT and CDR2 YYEEEE. The chain's CDR3 is CASSLGGHLTYNEQFF. In nucleotides, the CDR3 is TGTGCCAGCAGCTTAGGGGGACACCTTACCTACAATGAGCAGTTCTTC.

The sample holds a few counts of this clone. At one end, the junction sequence differs from germline, possibly due to a read error. The identical CDR3 is also encoded by other nucleotide sequences in the sample. J is TRBJ1-2 and V is TRBV7-2; 9 bases are a match to TRBD1. CDR3 length: 14 amino acids. The germline CDR1 and CDR2 sequences are SGHTA and FQGNSA. The CDR3 bases are TGTGCCAGCAGTTTAGACAGGGGGAACTATGGCTACACCTTC. As protein: CASSLDRGNYGYTF.

CDR3 sequence reads: CASSLLGTGSYEQYF. CDR3 bases: TGTGCCAGCAGCTTATTGGGGACTGGATCGTACGAGCAGTACTTC. V gene TRBV7-2 combines with J gene TRBJ2-7, with D maybe TRBD2 (6 bases). Trimming left V 2 bases short and J 4 bases short, with 15 bases between. This CDR3 contains 15 residues. From germline, CDR1 is SGHTA and CDR2 FQGNSA.

The chain employs TRBV29-1 and TRBJ2-5, with 7 bases that match TRBD1. The end of the DNA aligns better with TRBJ2-7, so the J call may be wrong. Looked up from germline, CDR1 is SQVTM and CDR2 is ANQGSEA. The length of the CDR3 is 16 residues. CDR3 loop: CSVESPRGQSSYEQYF. CDR3 DNA sequence: TGCAGCGTTGAGTCCCCCAGGGGACAGAGCTCCTACGAGCAGTACTTC.

Points on this clone: An end of the junction does not agree with germline; a read error may underlie this. This chain connects TRBV6-5 to TRBJ1-1, with D tentatively TRBD1 (6 bases). The germline CDR1 and CDR2 sequences are MNHEY and SVGAGI. The CDR3 has 14 residues. This CDR3 reads CAISAQGSGTEAFF. The CDR3 DNA follows: TGTGCCATCAGTGCTCAGGGGTCGGGCACTGAAGCTTTCTTT.

As concerns this clone: Other nucleotide sequences in the sample specify the same CDR3. V is TRBV7-2 and J is TRBJ1-2; 7 bases are a match to TRBD1. CDR1 and CDR2 from the germline V gene are SGHTA and FQGNSA. Trimming took 4 bases from V and 7 from J; bases not matched to a gene: 6. CDR3 length: 13 residues. CDR3 DNA: TGTGCCAGCAGCTCAGACAGGGTTGGTGGCTACACCTTC. Translation gives CASSSDRVGGYTF.

V usage is TRBV5-5 and J usage is TRBJ2-1; 11 bases match TRBD2. The germline gives CDR1 SGHKS, CDR2 YYEKEE (reference sequence). The CDR3 totals 17 residues. V lost 1 base, J lost 2 bases, and 5 bases stayed unmatched. Here the CDR3 reads CASSLFGTSGTYNEQFF. CDR3 bases: TGTGCCAGCAGCTTGTTTGGGACTAGCGGTACCTACAATGAGCAGTTCTTC. The full variable domain, rest sourced from reference TRBV5-5 and TRBJ2-1, is DAGVTQSPTHLIKTRGQQVTLRCSPISGHKSVSWYQQVLGQGPQFIFQYYEKEERGRGNFPDRFSARQFPNYSSELNVNALLLGDSALYLCASSLFGTSGTYNEQFFGPGTRLTVL.

The chain carries TRBV6-6 and TRBJ1-5; 8 bases agree with TRBD1. Per the germline V gene, CDR1 is MNHNY and CDR2 is SVGAGI (reference sequence). CDR3 length equals 15 residues. With V trimmed by 4 bases and J by 3 bases, 5 bases remained unmatched. The CDR3 sequence is CASSSGQEINQPQHF. CDR3 DNA sequence: TGTGCCAGCAGTTCGGGACAGGAGATCAATCAGCCCCAGCATTTT.